A selection of T cell receptor beta chains follows, all from one sample in a study of T cell responses to AZD1222 COVID-19 vaccine. The method was immunoSEQ multiplex PCR; TCRdb's version includes in-frame clones alone and lacks a portion of them. The top ten hold 2% to 2.5% of the sample, which has about 150,000 clones, around 88% seen once. The specimen comprised peripheral blood, sampled on day 0 of AZD1222 vaccination. The receptors originated from an adult in good health. Both conserved end residues are part of each CDR3. Fields, in order: D gene, V gene, clone size, J gene, CDR3 DNA, CDR3 protein. A D gene is named only where the DNA matches it firmly. Clone sizes are given selectively: once, few, many, or a class where the clone is expanded.

-,TRBV4-1,-,TRBJ2-2,TGCGCCAGCAGCCAAGATCTGAGAGGGGCCAACACCGGGGAGCTGTTTTTT,CASSQDLRGANTGELFF
-,TRBV7-2,-,TRBJ1-2,TGTGCCAGCAGCTTAGAAGCAGGTTCTGGCTACACCTTC,CASSLEAGSGYTF
TRBD1,TRBV6-5,-,TRBJ1-2,TGTGCCAGCAGGGGACAGGGTGCGATCGATGGCTACACCTTC,CASRGQGAIDGYTF
-,TRBV12-3/TRBV12-4,-,TRBJ2-2,TGTGCCAGCAGTTTAATGGGGGCCGGGGAGCTGTTTTTT,CASSLMGAGELFF
-,TRBV15,-,TRBJ1-5,TGTGCCACCAGCAGAGGGGTACGAGGGGGGAACCGGCCCCAGCATTTT,CATSRGVRGGNRPQHF
-,TRBV7-3,-,TRBJ2-7,TGTGCCAGCAGCTTAACGGGCGGCTCCTACGAGCAGTACTTC,CASSLTGGSYEQYF
-,TRBV7-2,-,TRBJ2-1,TGTGCCAGCAGCCCAGAATCTGGGGGGCATAATGAGCAGTTCTTC,CASSPESGGHNEQFF
-,TRBV29-1,-,TRBJ1-2,TGCAGCGTTGAAGATCTCTCCAGGGCTGGCTACACCTTC,CSVEDLSRAGYTF
-,TRBV6-2/TRBV6-3,-,TRBJ2-7,TGTGCCAGCAGTTACCAGGGCTTGGAATACGAGCAGTACTTC,CASSYQGLEYEQYF
-,TRBV19,-,TRBJ2-1,TGTGCCAGTAGTATAGAAGGTCTTATCTACAATGAGCAGTTCTTC,CASSIEGLIYNEQFF
-,TRBV10-3,-,TRBJ2-7,TGTGCCATTGGAACCCTGGACGAGCAGTACTTC,CAIGTLDEQYF
-,TRBV29-1,-,TRBJ2-7,TGCAGCGTTGGCTTAATCGGGACCTACGAGCAGTACTTC,CSVGLIGTYEQYF
-,TRBV27,-,TRBJ2-7,TGTGCCAGCAGGGGAAGTAAGGGAACGGGCTACGAGCAGTACTTC,CASRGSKGTGYEQYF
-,TRBV9,-,TRBJ1-2,TGTGCCAGCAGCGGTATCCACTACTATGGCTACACCTTC,CASSGIHYYGYTF
TRBD2,TRBV9,-,TRBJ2-6,TGTGCCAGCAGCGTAGATGCGGGGGGATTAGGGTCTGGGGCCAACGTCCTGACTTTC,CASSVDAGGLGSGANVLTF
-,TRBV11-2,-,TRBJ1-3,TGTGCCAGCAGCTTAGTAGTTGGAAACACCATATATTTT,CASSLVVGNTIYF
-,TRBV3-1/TRBV3-2,-,TRBJ1-4,TGTGCCAGCAGCCAAGATCGCGGACCGCCGAGGAGGGCCGACGAAAAACTGTTTTTT,CASSQDRGPPRRADEKLFF
-,TRBV30,once,TRBJ1-4,TGTGCCTGGAGCGCGCTACTTACGGGCCAGGGTCTAGAAAAACTGTTTTTT,CAWSALLTGQGLEKLFF
-,TRBV3-1/TRBV3-2,-,TRBJ2-7,TGTGCCAGCAGCCAAGGATACGAGCAGTACTTC,CASSQGYEQYF
-,TRBV4-3,-,TRBJ2-1,TGCGCCAGCAGCCAAGTTGACCCCCCGGGCCATGAGCAGTTCTTC,CASSQVDPPGHEQFF
-,TRBV6-5,-,TRBJ1-1,TGTGCCAGCAGTCTTGAAGGGATCTCTGAAGCTTTCTTT,CASSLEGISEAFF
-,TRBV7-2,-,TRBJ2-1,TGTGCCAGCAGCCCTGTAGGCGAGCAGTTCTTC,CASSPVGEQFF
-,TRBV6-6,-,TRBJ2-7,TGTGCCAGCAGCTCGGGGACATTTTCCTACGAGCAGTACTTC,CASSSGTFSYEQYF
TRBD1,TRBV7-2,-,TRBJ2-7,TGTGCCAGCAGCTTATTTTGGGACAGCAACTACGAGCAGTACTTC,CASSLFWDSNYEQYF
-,TRBV6-5,-,TRBJ1-1,TGTGCCAGCAGACTGGACAGTTCGAACACTGAAGCTTTCTTT,CASRLDSSNTEAFF
-,TRBV6-5,-,TRBJ2-3,TGTGCCAGCAAGGTTATGAGCCCACACACAGATACGCAGTATTTT,CASKVMSPHTDTQYF
TRBD2,TRBV7-9,-,TRBJ2-5,TGTGCCAGCAGCTTAAAAATGGGTAGCGGGAACCAAGAGACCCAGTACTTC,CASSLKMGSGNQETQYF
-,TRBV11-3,-,TRBJ2-3,TGTGCCAGCAGCCCGGGGGCTAGCGGAAGCACAGATACGCAGTATTTT,CASSPGASGSTDTQYF
TRBD2,TRBV6-6,-,TRBJ2-7,TGTGCCAGCAGTCGAGGGAGGACTAGCGGATACTACGAGCAGTACTTC,CASSRGRTSGYYEQYF
-,TRBV5-4,-,TRBJ2-1,TGTGCCAGCAGCTTCTTTTCACGCGGCGAGCAGTTCTTC,CASSFFSRGEQFF
-,TRBV7-6,-,TRBJ1-5,TGTGCCAGCAGCTTAGGCCCGGCCGCAAGCAATCAGCCCCAGCATTTT,CASSLGPAASNQPQHF
TRBD2,TRBV3-1/TRBV3-2,-,TRBJ2-1,TGTGCCAGCAGCCTAGCGGGAGGGGTTGATGAGCAGTTCTTC,CASSLAGGVDEQFF
-,TRBV11-1,-,TRBJ2-7,TGTGCCAGCAGCTTAGGTGTAGGAGGGGAGCAGTACTTC,CASSLGVGGEQYF
TRBD1,TRBV10-3,-,TRBJ2-1,TGTGCCATCAGGACAGGGAATACCTACAATGAGCAGTTCTTC,CAIRTGNTYNEQFF
TRBD1,TRBV5-1,-,TRBJ1-2,TGCGCCAGCAGCCTGGAGGGACAGGGCCGTGGCTACACCTTC,CASSLEGQGRGYTF
TRBD1,TRBV5-1,-,TRBJ1-1,TGCGCCAGCAGCGTCCCGGGACAGGGTACTGAAGCTTTCTTT,CASSVPGQGTEAFF
-,TRBV9,-,TRBJ2-3,TGTGCCAGCAGCGTCGTAGATACGCAGTATTTT,CASSVVDTQYF
-,TRBV7-2,-,TRBJ2-1,TGTGCCAGCAGCTCAGTTAAGGGCGGAGAGCAGTTCTTC,CASSSVKGGEQFF
-,TRBV3-1/TRBV3-2,-,TRBJ2-7,TGTGCCAGCAGCCCGCGAATAGGGAATTACGAGCAGTACTTC,CASSPRIGNYEQYF
-,TRBV4-2,-,TRBJ2-7,TGTGCCAGCAGCCAAGCGGGGCAGGACGTCTACGAGCAGTACTTC,CASSQAGQDVYEQYF
-,TRBV5-4,-,TRBJ2-3,TGTGCCAGCAGCTTCCCTGGGGGCGCAGATACGCAGTATTTT,CASSFPGGADTQYF
-,TRBV5-1,-,TRBJ1-3,TGCGCCAGCACCCCGGGACACAGAGTCGGAAACACCATATATTTT,CASTPGHRVGNTIYF
-,TRBV16,-,TRBJ1-2,TGTGCCAGCAGCCACGTGTCGACACCCACTAACTATGGCTACACCTTC,CASSHVSTPTNYGYTF